This T cell receptor beta chain appears in the sequencing data of a study of glioma-infiltrating T cells. On this clonotype: Its antigen is not known. This could be a read error, since a much larger clone is one nucleotide away.

V lost 8 bases, J lost 6 bases, and 20 bases lay in between. The CDR3 runs to 15 residues. Germline V gene sequence: CDR1 MNHEY, CDR2 SMNVEV (reference sequence). Using RNA template, CDR3s of TCR alpha and beta were amplified with iRepertoire arm-PCR. Input was roughly 95-400 ng of tissue mRNA or PBMC total RNA. From the multiplex PCR reads, TCRdb called clonotypes with MiXCR, one entry per CDR3 protein. Of more than 350,000 distinct CDR3 sequences in the sample, 41% were seen once. Study conclusions and caveats: Patients with low tissue-blood divergence carried a signature set of shared blood CDR3 motifs.

The genes are TRBV27 and TRBJ1-5, with a possible D match to TRBD1 (6 bases). The sequenced sample consisted of glioma tissue, nonneoplastic brain tissue, or PBMCs (not recorded which). This receptor was obtained from a human donor with low-grade glioma or glioblastoma, undergoing nonglioma brain surgery, or in good health (not recorded which). CDR3 sequence (DNA): TGTGCCAGCGGCACAGGGTGTTTTGTAAGTCAGCCCCAGCATTTT. Translation: CASGTGCFVSQPQHF.